The 5 T cell receptor beta chains below all came from one sample that was sequenced in a study of OX40 agonist ivuxolimab in advanced cancers. This table comes from immunoSEQ multiplex PCR, and its TCRdb copy is limited to in-frame clones, with some not included. The repertoire holds roughly 80,000 clones, approximately 79% seen once, with 6% to 8% in the top ten. The sample was CD4+ or CD8+ T cells sorted from blood, taken in a trial of the OX40 agonist ivuxolimab. The source of these receptors is an adult with an advanced solid tumor such as melanoma, head and neck, liver or kidney cancer.

The chain has TRBV19 and TRBJ1-5, with 9 positions matching TRBD1. The germline V gene has CDR1 LNHDA and CDR2 SQIVND (reference sequence). This CDR3 has 15 amino acids. V shed 4 bases, J shed 6 bases, and the junction held 7 bases outside the gene matches. The CDR3 loop is CASSTNRQGGQPQHF. The CDR3 DNA sequence: TGTGCCAGTAGTACGAACAGACAGGGGGGTCAGCCCCAGCATTTT.

The chain carries TRBV5-1 and TRBJ1-1; D remains ambiguous. This CDR3 has 14 amino acids. Trimming cost V 0 bases and J 1 base, with 7 bases left between them. From germline, CDR1 is SGHRS and CDR2 YFSETQ. CDR3 DNA sequence: TGCGCCAGCAGCTTGGGTCAGTCGAACACTGAAGCTTTCTTT. Residues: CASSLGQSNTEAFF.

CDR3 amino acids: CASSSTGKGIQYF. CDR3 DNA sequence: TGTGCCAGCAGTTCCACAGGGAAGGGCATTCAGTACTTC. This chain uses TRBV27 with TRBJ2-4, with D possibly TRBD1 on 6 matching bases. Looked up from germline, CDR1 is MNHEY and CDR2 is SMNVEV (reference sequence). CDR3 length: 13 amino acids. V lost 4 bases and J 9 bases, leaving 13 bases between the germline ends.

The gene calls are TRBV4-3 and TRBJ2-7; D may be TRBD2 (5 bases). V dropped 0 bases and J dropped 2 bases, with 11 bases sitting between them. This CDR3 has 15 amino acids. Germline CDR1 is LGHNA and CDR2 is YSLEER. The CDR3 DNA reads as TGCGCCAGCAGCCAAGATCGGAGCGGAGCCTACGAGCAGTACTTC. Translated: CASSQDRSGAYEQYF.

The gene calls are TRBV5-6 and TRBJ2-7; D call uncertain. From germline, CDR1 is SGHDT and CDR2 YYEEEE. Trimming shortened V by 4 bases and J by 7 bases, and 15 bases separated the two germline ends. The CDR3 has 13 residues. The CDR3 reads CASSIDPVGEQYV. The CDR3, as DNA: TGTGCCAGCAGCATCGACCCCGTCGGGGAGCAGTACGTC.